Listed below are T cell receptor beta chains from one sample, sequenced in a study of blood T cell repertoires in COVID-19. Here immunoSEQ multiplex PCR was the method, and the copy in TCRdb shows in-frame clones only, minus some. The data contain roughly 260,000 clones, roughly 87% of them singletons. Sequencing used PBMCs or T cells enriched from blood (not recorded which). These receptors were collected from a woman aged 25 to 39 with acute COVID-19. The CDR3 runs from the conserved cysteine through the conserved F or W. A D gene is named only where the DNA matches it firmly. Clone size is stated in some rows and not others, as once, few, many or a class when expanded.

V,J,D,size,DNA,CDR3
TRBV18,TRBJ1-2,-,-,TGTGCCAGCTCACCACCGTTACAGTACTATGGCTACACCTTC,CASSPPLQYYGYTF
TRBV9,TRBJ1-6,-,few,TGTGCCAGCAGCGCATCAGACACACGGATTAATTCACCCCTCCACTTT,CASSASDTRINSPLHF
TRBV27,TRBJ2-7,TRBD2,-,TGTGCCAGCAGCGATTACCCGGGGGGAAGCTCCTACGAGCAGTACTTC,CASSDYPGGSSYEQYF
TRBV7-2,TRBJ2-1,TRBD2,once,TGTGCCAGCACCCTACTAGCGGGGGAGGACAATGAGCAGTTCTTC,CASTLLAGEDNEQFF
TRBV27,TRBJ1-5,-,-,TGTGCCAGCAGGGGAGCGGGTGGCAATCAGCCCCAGCATTTT,CASRGAGGNQPQHF
TRBV2,TRBJ1-5,-,-,TGTGCCAGCAGTGAAGCGGGCGGGGCTTTCGGTCAGCCCCAGCATTTT,CASSEAGGAFGQPQHF
TRBV19,TRBJ1-5,-,-,TGTGCCAGTAGTACTCTAGGCAGTCTTAGCAATCAGCCCCAGCATTTT,CASSTLGSLSNQPQHF
TRBV6-4,TRBJ1-2,-,-,TGTGCCAGCAGCCCCCGGCCAAGTCTGGAGTATGGCTACACCTTC,CASSPRPSLEYGYTF
TRBV7-8,TRBJ2-7,-,-,TGTGCCAGCAGCACCCGACAGAATCCCTACGAGCAGTACTTC,CASSTRQNPYEQYF
TRBV11-2,TRBJ2-1,TRBD1,-,TGTGCCAGCAGCTTGATGGTCTTCCCGGACAGGGGGCGCAATGAGCAGTTCTTC,CASSLMVFPDRGRNEQFF
TRBV18,TRBJ1-1,-,few,TGTGCCAGCTCACCAGGGGCCAACCGAGAAGCTTTCTTT,CASSPGANREAFF
TRBV5-1,TRBJ2-1,-,-,TGCGCCAGCAGCTTGGGCCAGGGTTTTGATGAGCAGTTCTTC,CASSLGQGFDEQFF
TRBV6-5,TRBJ1-6,-,-,TGTGCCAGCAGTCGACAGGAGACAATAAATTCACCCCTCCACTTT,CASSRQETINSPLHF
TRBV7-9,TRBJ1-4,TRBD1,-,TGTGCCAGCAGCTTAGGACAGGGGGCAACTAATGAAAAACTGTTTTTT,CASSLGQGATNEKLFF
TRBV2,TRBJ1-1,-,-,TGTGCCAGCAGGACACAGGTTCTCGCGAACACTGAAGCTTTCTTT,CASRTQVLANTEAFF
TRBV27,TRBJ2-7,-,-,TGTGCCAGCAGTCCCACCCCTACCTACGAGCAGTACTTC,CASSPTPTYEQYF
TRBV12-5,TRBJ2-5,TRBD2,-,TGTGCTAGTGGTACGTCGGGGGGACAAGAGACCCAGTACTTC,CASGTSGGQETQYF
TRBV19,TRBJ1-4,TRBD1,-,TGTGCCAGTAGGAAGGGACAGTCAACTAATGAAAAACTGTTTTTT,CASRKGQSTNEKLFF
TRBV6-5,TRBJ1-3,-,-,TGTGCCAGCAGTTACTCCAGTAGCCCTGGAAACACCATATATTTT,CASSYSSSPGNTIYF
TRBV7-9,TRBJ1-1,TRBD1,-,TGTGCCAGCAGCTTAAGGACAGGAGTGAACACTGAAGCTTTCTTT,CASSLRTGVNTEAFF
TRBV4-1,TRBJ1-3,-,-,TGCGCCAGCAGCCAAGGGTCGGCGGGGAGTGGGGCTGGAAACACCATATATTTT,CASSQGSAGSGAGNTIYF
TRBV27,TRBJ2-5,-,-,TGTGCCAGCAGTCCAACGTCTATAGGAGAAGGGACCCAGTACTTC,CASSPTSIGEGTQYF
TRBV12-5,TRBJ2-7,-,-,TGTGCTAGTGGTTTGGCAGATGGCCCTGAATACGAGCAGTACTTC,CASGLADGPEYEQYF
TRBV5-1,TRBJ2-7,TRBD1,-,TGCGCCAGCTCTAGACAGGGGGCTAGGTCCTACGAGCAGTACTTC,CASSRQGARSYEQYF
TRBV3-1/TRBV3-2,TRBJ1-1,TRBD1,-,TGTGCCAGCAGCCACCTACAGGGGGCGGACACTGAAGCTTTCTTT,CASSHLQGADTEAFF
TRBV7-8,TRBJ2-3,-,-,TGTGCCAGCTCAGTTGGGTGGGCCCCCATGAATTTT,CASSVGWAPMNF
TRBV19,TRBJ1-1,-,once,TGTGCCAGTAGTATAGATCGGGCTGAAGCTTTCTTT,CASSIDRAEAFF
TRBV2,TRBJ2-7,TRBD1,few,TGTGCCAGCAGCTCCTCCGGGACAGCCGGCGAGCAGTACTTC,CASSSSGTAGEQYF
TRBV4-1,TRBJ1-6,-,once,TGCGCCAGCAGCCAAGATATGAGCTCCTATAATTCACCCCTCCACTTT,CASSQDMSSYNSPLHF
TRBV7-6,TRBJ1-1,-,-,TGTGCCAGCAGCTTAATACCCCCCCGGGAGGGGGTGAACACTGAAGCTTTCTTT,CASSLIPPREGVNTEAFF
TRBV5-6,TRBJ2-3,-,-,TGTGCCAGCAGCCCTATCGGCACAGATACGCAGTATTTT,CASSPIGTDTQYF
TRBV12-5,TRBJ2-3,-,-,TGTGCTAGTGGTTTAGTGGGCAGGGCCCGCACAGATACGCAGTATTTT,CASGLVGRARTDTQYF
TRBV5-1,TRBJ2-2,TRBD1,few,TGCGCCAGCAGCTCCGAACAGGGGATCGGGGAGCTGTTTTTT,CASSSEQGIGELFF
TRBV10-3,TRBJ1-5,-,-,TGTGCCATCAGTGTAGGCCCCGGAGACAATCAGCCCCAGCATTTT,CAISVGPGDNQPQHF
TRBV11-2,TRBJ1-1,TRBD1,-,TGTGCCAGCAGCTTACATTCCGGGACAGGGGCTAAGGCTTTCTTT,CASSLHSGTGAKAFF
TRBV20-1,TRBJ1-1,-,-,TGCAGTGCTAGTGGGGTCAGGGAATACACTGAAGCTTTCTTT,CSASGVREYTEAFF
TRBV5-5,TRBJ1-3,-,-,TGTGCCAGCAGCTTGGGACACTCTGGAAACACCATATATTTT,CASSLGHSGNTIYF
TRBV3-1/TRBV3-2,TRBJ2-7,TRBD2,-,TGTGCCAGCAGCCAAGCCCAGGGGGGACTAGCATGGGAGCAGTACTTC,CASSQAQGGLAWEQYF
TRBV19,TRBJ1-1,-,-,TGTGCCACCACGGTGAACACTGAAGCTTTCTTT,CATTVNTEAFF
TRBV18,TRBJ2-7,TRBD1,-,TGTGCCAGCTCACTACAGGGACAGCAATACGAGCAGTACTTC,CASSLQGQQYEQYF
TRBV7-2,TRBJ1-1,TRBD1,-,TGTGCCAGCAGCTCGCAGGGGGCGGCGGCTTTCTTT,CASSSQGAAAFF